This T cell receptor (beta chain) was sequenced during a study of cytomegalovirus exposure and HLA in healthy donors. Researchers ran the PCR with 60 Vbeta and 13 Jbeta primers. Original handling: There were some 87 million unique TCR beta chains by a later count, and some 11 million of them were shared. Generated by immunoSEQ multiplex PCR, the TCRdb table keeps only in-frame clones and is missing some. The DNA gave D and trimming, while V, J and clone size come from that table. The repertoire holds about 170,000 clones, with over 60% as singletons. This CDR3 spans 15 amino acids. Trimming removed 3 bases from V and 8 bases from J, with 16 bases in between. CDR1 is SNHLY and CDR2 is FYNNEI in the germline V gene.

The sample taken for sequencing was PBMCs. This sequence was found in a woman between 50 and 59 years old in good health and CMV-seropositive. This chain connects TRBV2 to TRBJ1-4, with D possibly matching TRBD1 (6 bases). The CDR3: CASSEARGGPEKLFF. Here the CDR3 DNA reads TGTGCCAGCAGTGAGGCCCGGGGGGGCCCGGAAAAACTGTTTTTT.